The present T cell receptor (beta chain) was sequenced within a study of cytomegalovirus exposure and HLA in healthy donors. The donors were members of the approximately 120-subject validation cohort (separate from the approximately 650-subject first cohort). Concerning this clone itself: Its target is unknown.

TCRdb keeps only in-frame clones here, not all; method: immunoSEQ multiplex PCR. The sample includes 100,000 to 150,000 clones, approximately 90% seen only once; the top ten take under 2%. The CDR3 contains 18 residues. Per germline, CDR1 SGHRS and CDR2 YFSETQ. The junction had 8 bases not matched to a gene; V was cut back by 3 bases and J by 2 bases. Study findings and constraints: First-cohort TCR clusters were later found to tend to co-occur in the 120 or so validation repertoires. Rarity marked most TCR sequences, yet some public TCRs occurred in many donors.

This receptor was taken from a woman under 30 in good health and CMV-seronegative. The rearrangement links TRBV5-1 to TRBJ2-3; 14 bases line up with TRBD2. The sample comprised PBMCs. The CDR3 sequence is CASSSTKGLAGATDTQYF. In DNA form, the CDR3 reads TGCGCCAGCAGCTCTACCAAGGGACTAGCGGGGGCCACAGATACGCAGTATTTT.